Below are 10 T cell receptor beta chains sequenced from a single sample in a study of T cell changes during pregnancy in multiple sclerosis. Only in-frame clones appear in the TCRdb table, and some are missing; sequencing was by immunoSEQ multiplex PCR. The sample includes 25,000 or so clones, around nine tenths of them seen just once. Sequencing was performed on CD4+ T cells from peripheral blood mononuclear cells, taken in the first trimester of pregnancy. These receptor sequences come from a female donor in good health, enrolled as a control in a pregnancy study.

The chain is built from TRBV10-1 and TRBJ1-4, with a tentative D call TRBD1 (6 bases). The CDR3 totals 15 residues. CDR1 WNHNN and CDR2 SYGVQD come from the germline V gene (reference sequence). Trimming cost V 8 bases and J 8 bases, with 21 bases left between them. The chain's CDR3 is CASEDTGPLEEKLFF. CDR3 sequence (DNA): TGCGCCAGCGAAGATACAGGGCCCTTAGAAGAAAAACTGTTTTTT.

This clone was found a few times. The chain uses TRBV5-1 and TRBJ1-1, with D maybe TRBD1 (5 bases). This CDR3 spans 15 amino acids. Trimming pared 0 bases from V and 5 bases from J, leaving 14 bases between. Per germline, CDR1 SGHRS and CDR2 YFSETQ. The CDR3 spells CASSLDRPTGTEAFF. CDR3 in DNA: TGCGCCAGCAGCTTGGACAGGCCCACCGGGACTGAAGCTTTCTTT.

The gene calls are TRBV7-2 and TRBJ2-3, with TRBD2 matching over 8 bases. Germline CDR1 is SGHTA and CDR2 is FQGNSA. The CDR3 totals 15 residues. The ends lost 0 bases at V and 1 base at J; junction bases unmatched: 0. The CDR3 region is CASSLASGGTDTQYF. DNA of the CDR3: TGTGCCAGCAGCTTAGCTAGCGGGGGCACAGATACGCAGTATTTT.

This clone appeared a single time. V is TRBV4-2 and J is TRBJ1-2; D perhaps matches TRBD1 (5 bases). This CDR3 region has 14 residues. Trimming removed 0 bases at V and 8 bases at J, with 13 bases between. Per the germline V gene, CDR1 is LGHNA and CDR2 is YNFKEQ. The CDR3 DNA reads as TGTGCCAGCAGCCAAGATCGGGGGGTAGGAGGCTACACCTTC. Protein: CASSQDRGVGGYTF.

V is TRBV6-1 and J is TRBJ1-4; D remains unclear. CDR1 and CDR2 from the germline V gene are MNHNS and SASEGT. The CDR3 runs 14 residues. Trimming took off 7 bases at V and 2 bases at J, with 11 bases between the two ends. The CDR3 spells CASKWAGTNEKLFF. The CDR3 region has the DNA TGTGCCAGCAAATGGGCTGGGACTAATGAAAAACTGTTTTTT.

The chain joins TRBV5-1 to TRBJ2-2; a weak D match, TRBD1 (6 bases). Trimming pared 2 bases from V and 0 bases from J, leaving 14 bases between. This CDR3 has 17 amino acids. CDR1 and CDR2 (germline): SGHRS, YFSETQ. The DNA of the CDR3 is TGCGCCAGCAGCTTAAGATCAGGGACAACGAACACCGGGGAGCTGTTTTTT. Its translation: CASSLRSGTTNTGELFF. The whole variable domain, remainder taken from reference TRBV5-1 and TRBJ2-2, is KAGVTQTPRYLIKTRGQQVTLSCSPISGHRSVSWYQQTPGQGLQFLFEYFSETQRNKGNFPGRFSGRQFSNSRSEMNVSTLELGDSALYLCASSLRSGTTNTGELFFGEGSRLTVL.

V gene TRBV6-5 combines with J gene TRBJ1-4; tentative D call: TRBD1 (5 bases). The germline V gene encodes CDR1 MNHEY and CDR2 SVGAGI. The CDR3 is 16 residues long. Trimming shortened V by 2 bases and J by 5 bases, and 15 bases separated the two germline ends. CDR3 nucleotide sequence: TGTGCCAGCAGTTACCACGTGGTTGGGGGGAATGAAAAACTGTTTTTT. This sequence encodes CASSYHVVGGNEKLFF.

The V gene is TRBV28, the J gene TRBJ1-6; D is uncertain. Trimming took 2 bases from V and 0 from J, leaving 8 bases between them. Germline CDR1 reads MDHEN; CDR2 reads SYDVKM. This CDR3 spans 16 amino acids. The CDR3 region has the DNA TGTGCCAGCAGTTTAGCCCGCAGCTCCTATAATTCACCCCTCCACTTT. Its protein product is CASSLARSSYNSPLHF.

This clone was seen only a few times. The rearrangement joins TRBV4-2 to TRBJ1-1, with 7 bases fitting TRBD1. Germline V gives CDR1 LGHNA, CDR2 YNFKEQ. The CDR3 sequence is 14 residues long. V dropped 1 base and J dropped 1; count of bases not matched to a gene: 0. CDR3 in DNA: TGTGCCAGCAGCCAAGGGGACAGGAACACTGAAGCTTTCTTT. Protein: CASSQGDRNTEAFF.

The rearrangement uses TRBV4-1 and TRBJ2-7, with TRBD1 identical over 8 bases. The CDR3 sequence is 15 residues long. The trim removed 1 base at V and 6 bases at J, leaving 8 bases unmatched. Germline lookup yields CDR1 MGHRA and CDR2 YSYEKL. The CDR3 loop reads CASSQVGAGGTEQYF. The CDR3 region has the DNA TGCGCCAGCAGCCAAGTTGGGGCAGGGGGCACCGAGCAGTACTTC.